Reported below is one TCR beta chain. Its antigen is not identified. Blood replicates held 0.5 ug DNA, tumor or normal breast 1.5 ug, two each. The assay was immunoSEQ multiplex PCR, and TCRdb's table has in-frame clones only and misses some. Of about 41,000 clones in the sample, around 69% were seen once. The CDR3 is 11 amino acids. Trimming took 2 bases from V and 7 from J, leaving 3 bases between them. Germline values: CDR1 SGHRS, CDR2 YFSETQ. This specimen comes from a study of early stage breast cancer tumors. Study information: Approximately 10-fold was the mean read coverage per sample.

Study-level findings and limits: Unsorted bulk genomic DNA sequencing lacked pairing and functional marker data. Most shared enriched TCRB sequences were commonly generated ones.

The V call is TRBV5-1, the J call TRBJ2-2; D not resolved. Sequenced material: blood. This sequence originates from a person in their fifties or sixties with breast cancer. CDR3 in amino acids: CASSFLGELFF. CDR3 nucleotides: TGCGCCAGCAGCTTTCTCGGGGAGCTGTTTTTT.